This TCR beta chain was profiled in a study of T cells after yellow fever vaccination. Study-level information: Fractions of low cell number were prepared using SMART-Seq v4 Ultra Low Input.

Whole-study findings and limits: Most primary-vaccination clones reappeared after the booster (96% CD4, 88% CD8).

This clonotype was observed many times. What it recognizes is unknown. In TCRdb, the 5' RACE reads were re-called with MiXCR into one record per CDR3 protein. The sample contains about 580,000 distinct CDR3 sequences, less than 20% of which appear only once. Specimen: PBMCs, collected 5 days after the first yellow fever vaccination. The clonotype comes from a man between 18 and 29 years old who received the YFV17D yellow fever vaccine.

Here the CDR3 DNA reads TGCAGTGCTACGTTAGAGACAGGGGATGGCTACACCTTC. Translating it yields CSATLETGDGYTF. The chain combines TRBV20-1 with TRBJ1-2; 8 nucleotides line up with TRBD1. V lost 4 bases to trimming and J lost 6 bases; unmatched junction nucleotides: 7. The CDR3 contains 13 residues. Germline lookup yields CDR1 DFQATT and CDR2 SNEGSKA (reference sequence).